The clone carrying this T cell receptor beta chain occurred a few times. Its antigen is still unknown. Assay used: immunoSEQ multiplex PCR; TCRdb lists only in-frame clones, some missing. The table shows approximately 60,000 clones, with roughly 86% occurring only once. The data belong to a study of Tregs in tolerant kidney transplant recipients. Germline V lookup: CDR1 SGHTA, CDR2 FQGTGA. This CDR3 comprises 15 residues. V was clipped by 5 bases and J by 8 bases, with 21 bases between them. Recipients received nonmyeloablative bone marrow transplants from related graft donors, with transient mixed chimerism. Study-wide findings and caveats: For some patients, primers changed over time, blocking nucleotide-level comparison. This study did not directly address biological reproducibility.

The clonotype was recovered from a human patient who received a combined kidney and bone marrow transplant. Some T cells may have come from the graft donor. The chain joins TRBV7-3 to TRBJ1-2; TRBD1 might be the D (6 bases). Specimen: CD4+ T cells from blood (PBMCs), collected 6 months after the transplant. CDR3 residues: CASSALGGDTVGYTF. For the CDR3, the DNA is TGTGCCAGCAGCGCCCTAGGGGGGGACACTGTGGGCTACACCTTC.